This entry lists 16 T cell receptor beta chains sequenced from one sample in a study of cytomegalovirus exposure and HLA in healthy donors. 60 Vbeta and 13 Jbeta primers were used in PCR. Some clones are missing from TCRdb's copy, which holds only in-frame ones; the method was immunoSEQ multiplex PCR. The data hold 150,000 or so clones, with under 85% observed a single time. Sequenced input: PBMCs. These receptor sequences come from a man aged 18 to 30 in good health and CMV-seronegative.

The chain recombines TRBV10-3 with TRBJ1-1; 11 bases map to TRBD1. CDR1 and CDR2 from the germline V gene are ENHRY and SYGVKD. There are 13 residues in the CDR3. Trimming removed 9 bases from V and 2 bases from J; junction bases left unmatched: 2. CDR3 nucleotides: TGTGCCATGGGACAGGGGGTTAACACTGAAGCTTTCTTT. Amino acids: CAMGQGVNTEAFF.

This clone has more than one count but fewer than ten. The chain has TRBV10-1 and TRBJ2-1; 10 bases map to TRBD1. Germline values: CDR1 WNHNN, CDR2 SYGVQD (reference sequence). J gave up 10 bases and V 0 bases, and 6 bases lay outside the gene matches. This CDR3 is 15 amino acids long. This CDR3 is CASSESRQGAGEQFF. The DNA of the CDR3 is TGCGCCAGCAGTGAGTCTAGACAGGGGGCAGGGGAGCAGTTCTTC.

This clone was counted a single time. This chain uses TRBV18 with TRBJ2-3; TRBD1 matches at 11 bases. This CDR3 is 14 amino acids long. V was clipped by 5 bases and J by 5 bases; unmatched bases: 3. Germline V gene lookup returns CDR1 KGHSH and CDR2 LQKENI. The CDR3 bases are TGTGCCAGCTCAACCGGGACAGGGGGAGATACGCAGTATTTT. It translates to CASSTGTGGDTQYF.

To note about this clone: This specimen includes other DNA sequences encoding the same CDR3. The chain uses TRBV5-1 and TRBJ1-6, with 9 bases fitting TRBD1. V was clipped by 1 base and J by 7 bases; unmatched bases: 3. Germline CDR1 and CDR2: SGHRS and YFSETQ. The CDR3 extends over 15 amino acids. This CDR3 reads CASSLRDRENSPLHF. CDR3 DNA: TGCGCCAGCAGCTTGAGGGACAGGGAAAATTCACCCCTCCACTTT.

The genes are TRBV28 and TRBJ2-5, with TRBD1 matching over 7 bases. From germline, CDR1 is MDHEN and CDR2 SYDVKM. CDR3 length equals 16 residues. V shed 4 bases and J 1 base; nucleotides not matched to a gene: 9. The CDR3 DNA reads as TGTGCCAGCAGTTCAGGGACAGCTTACTCCCAAGAGACCCAGTACTTC. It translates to CASSSGTAYSQETQYF.

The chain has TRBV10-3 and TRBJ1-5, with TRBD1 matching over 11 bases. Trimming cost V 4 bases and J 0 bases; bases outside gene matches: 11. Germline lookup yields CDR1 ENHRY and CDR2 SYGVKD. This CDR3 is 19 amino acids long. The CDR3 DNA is TGTGCCATCAGTGCCAATCCGGGACAGGGGGGGTATAGCAATCAGCCCCAGCATTTT. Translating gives CAISANPGQGGYSNQPQHF.

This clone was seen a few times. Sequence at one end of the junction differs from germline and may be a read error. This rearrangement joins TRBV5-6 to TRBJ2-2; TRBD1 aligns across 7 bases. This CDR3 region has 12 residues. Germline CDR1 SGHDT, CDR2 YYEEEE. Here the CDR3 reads CASSLEQGKLFF. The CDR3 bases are TGTGCCAGCAGTTTGGAACAGGGGAAGCTGTTTTTT.

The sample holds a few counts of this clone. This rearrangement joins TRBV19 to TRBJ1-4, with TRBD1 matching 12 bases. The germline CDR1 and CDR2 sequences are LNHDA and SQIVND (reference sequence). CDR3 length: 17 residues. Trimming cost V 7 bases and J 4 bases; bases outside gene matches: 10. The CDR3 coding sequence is TGTGCCAGTACTCTGTCCCGGGACAGGGGGCATAATGAAAAACTGTTTTTT. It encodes CASTLSRDRGHNEKLFF. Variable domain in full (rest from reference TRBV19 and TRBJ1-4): DGGITQSPKYLFRKEGQNVTLSCEQNLNHDAMYWYRQDPGQGLRLIYYSQIVNDFQKGDIAEGYSVSREKKESFPLTVTSAQKNPTAFYLCASTLSRDRGHNEKLFFGSGTQLSVL.

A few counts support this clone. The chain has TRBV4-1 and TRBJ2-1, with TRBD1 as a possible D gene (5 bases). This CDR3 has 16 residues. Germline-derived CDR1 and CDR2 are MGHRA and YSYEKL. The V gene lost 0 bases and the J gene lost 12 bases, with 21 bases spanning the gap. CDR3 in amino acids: CASSQDRSGRAVGQFF. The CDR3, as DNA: TGCGCCAGCAGCCAAGACAGGTCGGGCAGGGCCGTGGGGCAGTTCTTC.

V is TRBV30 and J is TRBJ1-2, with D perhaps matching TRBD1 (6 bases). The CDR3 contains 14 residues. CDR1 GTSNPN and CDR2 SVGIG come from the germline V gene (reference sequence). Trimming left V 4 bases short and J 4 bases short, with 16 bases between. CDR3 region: CAWTTSGTFYGYTF. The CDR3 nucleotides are TGTGCCTGGACCACCTCCGGGACATTCTATGGCTACACCTTC.

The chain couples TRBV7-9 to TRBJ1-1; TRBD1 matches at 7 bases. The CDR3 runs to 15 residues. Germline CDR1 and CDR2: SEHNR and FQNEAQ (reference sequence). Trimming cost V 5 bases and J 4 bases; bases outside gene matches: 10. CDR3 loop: CASSESGGMGTEAFF. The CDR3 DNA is TGTGCCAGCAGCGAATCAGGGGGTATGGGCACTGAAGCTTTCTTT.

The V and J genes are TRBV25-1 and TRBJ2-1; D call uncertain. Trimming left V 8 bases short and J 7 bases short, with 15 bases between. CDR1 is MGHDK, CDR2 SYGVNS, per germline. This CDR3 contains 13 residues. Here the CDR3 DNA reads TGTGCCAGCCGCTTTGCGTCGGGTAATGAGCAGTTCTTC. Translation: CASRFASGNEQFF.

CDR3 sequence: CASSFSGGEQYF. The CDR3 nucleotides are TGTGCCAGCAGCTTCTCTGGCGGGGAGCAGTACTTC. The rearrangement links TRBV11-1 to TRBJ2-7, with D maybe TRBD2 (5 bases). Trimming left V 3 bases short and J 7 bases short, with 10 bases between. The CDR3 has 12 amino acids. Per germline, CDR1 SGHAT and CDR2 FQDESV (reference sequence).

In DNA form, the CDR3 reads TGTGCCAGCAGTTTCCCGACTAGCGGGGGGGGCTTGGATACGCAGTATTTT. As protein: CASSFPTSGGGLDTQYF. The rearrangement links TRBV27 to TRBJ2-3; 14 bases agree with TRBD2. Germline CDR1 is MNHEY and CDR2 is SMNVEV (reference sequence). J gave up 6 bases and V 3 bases, and 8 bases lay outside the gene matches. The CDR3 runs 17 residues.

DNA of the CDR3: TGCGCCAGCAGCTTGGTGCCAGATCAAGAGACCCAGTACTTC. Its translation is CASSLVPDQETQYF. The V call is TRBV5-1, the J call TRBJ2-5; no clear D. Germline CDR1 and CDR2: SGHRS and YFSETQ. Trimming stripped 0 bases from V and 2 bases from J, with 8 bases between. The length of the CDR3 is 14 residues.

The CDR3 spells CASSVSSSTDTQYF. The CDR3 coding sequence is TGTGCCAGTAGTGTGTCGAGTAGCACAGATACGCAGTATTTT. The V gene is TRBV19, the J gene TRBJ2-3; no clear D gene. V was shortened by 5 bases and J by 0 bases, with 9 bases between the two germline ends. In germline, CDR1 is LNHDA, CDR2 SQIVND (reference sequence). The CDR3 is 14 amino acids.